The rows below give T cell receptor beta chains drawn from one sample of a study of CD8 T cells in Susac syndrome. TCRdb redid the calling of the immunoSEQ multiplex PCR reads with MiXCR, one entry per CDR3 protein. The sample has approximately 150,000 distinct CDR3 sequences; approximately 94% are singletons. The specimen sequenced was CD4+ T cells from PBMCs. These receptors were obtained from a human donor with Susac syndrome. Each CDR3 is given with its conserved first and last residue. Each record gives: V gene, clone size, J gene, D gene, CDR3 protein, CDR3 DNA. A D gene is named only where the DNA matches it firmly. A row's size may be missing; if present it is once, few, many or a size class.

v_call: TRBV2; clone_size: .; j_call: TRBJ2-2; d_call: TRBD1; cdr3_aa: CASRGTGSNTGELFF; cdr3_nt: TGTGCCAGCAGGGGGACAGGCTCGAACACCGGGGAGCTGTTTTTT
v_call: TRBV18; clone_size: .; j_call: TRBJ1-4; d_call: .; cdr3_aa: CASSPPGVREKLFF; cdr3_nt: TGTGCCAGCTCACCACCGGGCGTGCGTGAAAAACTGTTTTTT
v_call: TRBV14; clone_size: .; j_call: TRBJ2-4; d_call: .; cdr3_aa: CASSHTSGYLNIQYF; cdr3_nt: TGTGCCAGCAGCCACACCTCAGGGTATTTGAACATTCAGTACTTC
v_call: TRBV2; clone_size: .; j_call: TRBJ1-2; d_call: .; cdr3_aa: CASRPDGGGYTF; cdr3_nt: TGTGCCAGCAGACCGGACGGAGGCGGCTACACCTTC
v_call: TRBV12-3/TRBV12-4; clone_size: once; j_call: TRBJ1-5; d_call: TRBD1; cdr3_aa: CASSYFIIGTGSRQPQHF; cdr3_nt: TGTGCCAGCAGCTATTTCATCATTGGGACAGGGTCGCGCCAGCCCCAGCATTTT
v_call: TRBV3-1; clone_size: .; j_call: TRBJ1-2; d_call: .; cdr3_aa: CASSQTRDLGYTF; cdr3_nt: TGTGCCAGCAGCCAAACCAGGGATCTTGGCTACACCTTC
v_call: TRBV9; clone_size: once; j_call: TRBJ2-3; d_call: .; cdr3_aa: CASSVGGVNTQYF; cdr3_nt: TGTGCCAGCAGCGTAGGAGGAGTGAATACGCAGTATTTT
v_call: TRBV7-9; clone_size: .; j_call: TRBJ2-1; d_call: TRBD1; cdr3_aa: CASSPDRGGQFF; cdr3_nt: TGTGCCAGCAGCCCGGACAGGGGCGGGCAGTTCTTC
v_call: TRBV28; clone_size: .; j_call: TRBJ2-7; d_call: .; cdr3_aa: CASTQQGGPSPANF; cdr3_nt: TGTGCCAGCACCCAACAGGGGGGGCCCTCCCCCGCGAACTTC
v_call: TRBV25-1; clone_size: .; j_call: TRBJ1-2; d_call: .; cdr3_aa: CASSPGGGVGGYTF; cdr3_nt: TGTGCCAGCAGTCCCGGAGGGGGGGTCGGTGGCTACACCTTC
v_call: TRBV20-1; clone_size: .; j_call: TRBJ1-6; d_call: TRBD1; cdr3_aa: CSAKAPGQGLSPLHF; cdr3_nt: TGCAGTGCCAAAGCTCCGGGACAGGGGCTTTCACCCCTCCACTTT
v_call: TRBV29-1; clone_size: once; j_call: TRBJ2-5; d_call: .; cdr3_aa: CSVGTPGAETQYF; cdr3_nt: TGCAGCGTTGGGACTCCAGGGGCAGAGACCCAGTACTTC
v_call: TRBV7-9; clone_size: .; j_call: TRBJ1-3; d_call: .; cdr3_aa: CASSFSTEGNTIYF; cdr3_nt: TGTGCCAGCAGCTTCTCGACAGAAGGAAACACCATATATTTT
v_call: TRBV5-4; clone_size: .; j_call: TRBJ2-5; d_call: .; cdr3_aa: CASSRGDFQETQYF; cdr3_nt: TGTGCCAGCAGCCGCGGGGACTTTCAAGAGACCCAGTACTTC
v_call: TRBV5-8; clone_size: .; j_call: TRBJ2-3; d_call: .; cdr3_aa: CASSAEPYTDTQYF; cdr3_nt: TGTGCCAGCAGCGCTGAACCGTACACAGATACGCAGTATTTT
v_call: TRBV29-1; clone_size: .; j_call: TRBJ1-1; d_call: .; cdr3_aa: CSVGPRTVNTEAFF; cdr3_nt: TGCAGCGTTGGGCCCCGGACGGTGAACACTGAAGCTTTCTTT
v_call: TRBV14; clone_size: .; j_call: TRBJ1-1; d_call: .; cdr3_aa: CASSQDGVRGAFF; cdr3_nt: TGTGCCAGCAGCCAAGACGGGGTCAGGGGAGCTTTCTTT
v_call: TRBV12-3/TRBV12-4; clone_size: .; j_call: TRBJ2-3; d_call: .; cdr3_aa: CASSLTGISTDTQYF; cdr3_nt: TGTGCCAGCAGTTTAACAGGCATAAGCACAGATACGCAGTATTTT
v_call: TRBV7-9; clone_size: once; j_call: TRBJ1-5; d_call: TRBD1; cdr3_aa: CASSVQGNQPQHF; cdr3_nt: TGTGCCAGCAGCGTACAGGGGAATCAGCCCCAGCATTTT
v_call: TRBV28; clone_size: .; j_call: TRBJ1-1; d_call: .; cdr3_aa: CAIWDTYTEAFF; cdr3_nt: TGTGCCATATGGGACACTTACACTGAAGCTTTCTTT
v_call: TRBV29-1; clone_size: .; j_call: TRBJ2-5; d_call: .; cdr3_aa: CSVELAFRGETQYF; cdr3_nt: TGCAGCGTTGAGCTAGCCTTTAGGGGAGAGACCCAGTACTTC
v_call: TRBV13; clone_size: .; j_call: TRBJ1-2; d_call: .; cdr3_aa: CASSRRDTYYGYTF; cdr3_nt: TGTGCCAGCAGCAGGCGGGACACTTACTATGGCTACACCTTC
v_call: TRBV10-3; clone_size: few; j_call: TRBJ2-6; d_call: .; cdr3_aa: CAISEPMPWSGANVLTF; cdr3_nt: TGTGCCATCAGTGAGCCGATGCCGTGGTCTGGGGCCAACGTCCTGACTTTC
v_call: TRBV5-1; clone_size: .; j_call: TRBJ2-1; d_call: TRBD2; cdr3_aa: CASSPTSGGNNEQFF; cdr3_nt: TGCGCCAGCAGCCCGACTAGCGGGGGGAACAATGAGCAGTTCTTC
v_call: TRBV5-4; clone_size: .; j_call: TRBJ2-1; d_call: .; cdr3_aa: CASSLCSVTANEQFF; cdr3_nt: TGTGCCAGCAGCTTGTGCAGTGTCACAGCTAATGAGCAGTTCTTC
v_call: TRBV3-1; clone_size: .; j_call: TRBJ2-1; d_call: TRBD2; cdr3_aa: CASSHGGRMNEQFF; cdr3_nt: TGTGCCAGCAGCCACGGGGGGAGAATGAATGAGCAGTTCTTC
v_call: TRBV19; clone_size: .; j_call: TRBJ2-4; d_call: TRBD2; cdr3_aa: CASSINPLLAGAKNIQYF; cdr3_nt: TGTGCCAGTAGTATAAACCCTTTACTAGCGGGAGCCAAAAACATTCAGTACTTC
v_call: TRBV20-1; clone_size: .; j_call: TRBJ2-5; d_call: TRBD1; cdr3_aa: CSARDSTGTVQETQYF; cdr3_nt: TGCAGTGCTAGAGATTCAACCGGGACAGTCCAAGAGACCCAGTACTTC
v_call: TRBV28; clone_size: .; j_call: TRBJ1-1; d_call: .; cdr3_aa: CASGVGEVNTEAFF; cdr3_nt: TGTGCCAGCGGGGTTGGGGAGGTGAACACTGAAGCTTTCTTT
v_call: TRBV7-6; clone_size: .; j_call: TRBJ2-5; d_call: .; cdr3_aa: CASSLVMGQETQYF; cdr3_nt: TGTGCCAGCAGCTTAGTGATGGGGCAAGAGACCCAGTACTTC
v_call: TRBV15; clone_size: .; j_call: TRBJ1-5; d_call: .; cdr3_aa: CATSTYAPVGNQPQHF; cdr3_nt: TGTGCCACCAGCACCTACGCCCCTGTCGGCAATCAGCCCCAGCATTTT
v_call: TRBV5-4; clone_size: .; j_call: TRBJ2-5; d_call: .; cdr3_aa: CASSSDREETQYF; cdr3_nt: TGTGCCAGCAGCTCGGACCGTGAAGAGACCCAGTACTTC
v_call: TRBV10-3; clone_size: once; j_call: TRBJ2-3; d_call: .; cdr3_aa: CAIRGVSTDTQYF; cdr3_nt: TGTGCCATCAGGGGAGTAAGCACAGATACGCAGTATTTT
v_call: TRBV9; clone_size: .; j_call: TRBJ2-6; d_call: TRBD2; cdr3_aa: CASSPGLAAGANVLTF; cdr3_nt: TGTGCCAGCAGCCCCGGACTAGCGGCTGGGGCCAACGTCCTGACTTTC
v_call: TRBV7-9; clone_size: .; j_call: TRBJ2-5; d_call: TRBD1; cdr3_aa: CASSLGDRVVETQYF; cdr3_nt: TGTGCCAGCAGCTTAGGGGACAGGGTTGTTGAGACCCAGTACTTC
v_call: TRBV12-3/TRBV12-4; clone_size: .; j_call: TRBJ2-1; d_call: TRBD2; cdr3_aa: CASTQRESKNEQFF; cdr3_nt: TGTGCCAGCACCCAGCGGGAGTCCAAGAATGAGCAGTTCTTC
v_call: TRBV7-2; clone_size: .; j_call: TRBJ2-3; d_call: .; cdr3_aa: CASSPGAGADTQYF; cdr3_nt: TGTGCCAGCAGCCCAGGGGCGGGGGCAGATACGCAGTATTTT
v_call: TRBV29-1; clone_size: .; j_call: TRBJ2-7; d_call: .; cdr3_aa: CSVGPGSYEQYF; cdr3_nt: TGCAGCGTTGGCCCGGGATCCTACGAGCAGTACTTC